This is a list of T cell receptor beta chains from one sample in a study of blood T cell repertoires in COVID-19. Clones were sequenced by immunoSEQ multiplex PCR, and TCRdb holds only the in-frame ones, with some missing. The table records 30,000 or so clones, about 89% of them present only once. The sample taken for sequencing was peripheral blood. These receptors originate from a human donor in a cohort sampled during active COVID-19. Both conserved end residues are part of each CDR3. D genes are given only for firm matches. A clone size is listed for some rows: how often the clone was seen (once, few, many), or a class if it is expanded.

j_gene: TRBJ2-3
v_gene: TRBV7-2
abundance: NA
d_gene: TRBD2
CDR3nt: TGTGCCAGCAGCGACGGACTAGCGGGGGGGAAGACAGATACGCAGTATTTT
CDR3aa: CASSDGLAGGKTDTQYF

j_gene: TRBJ1-2
v_gene: TRBV25-1
abundance: NA
d_gene: NA
CDR3nt: TGTGCCAGCAGGGCCTCCGCGGACTATGGCTACACCTTC
CDR3aa: CASRASADYGYTF

j_gene: TRBJ1-5
v_gene: TRBV19
abundance: NA
d_gene: NA
CDR3nt: TGTGCCAGTAGTATAGGGCCCGGGAATCAGCCCCAGCATTTT
CDR3aa: CASSIGPGNQPQHF

j_gene: TRBJ1-5
v_gene: TRBV28
abundance: NA
d_gene: NA
CDR3nt: TGTGCCAGCAGTTTCGGGAAGAATCAGCCCCAGCATTTT
CDR3aa: CASSFGKNQPQHF

j_gene: TRBJ1-5
v_gene: TRBV4-2
abundance: NA
d_gene: TRBD1
CDR3nt: TGTGCCAGCAGCCGTACAGGGGGCAACAATCAGCCCCAGCATTTT
CDR3aa: CASSRTGGNNQPQHF

j_gene: TRBJ2-2
v_gene: TRBV5-1
abundance: NA
d_gene: TRBD2
CDR3nt: TGCGCCAGCAGCCTACTGGGACTAGCGGGACGGAACACCGGGGAGCTGTTTTTT
CDR3aa: CASSLLGLAGRNTGELFF

j_gene: TRBJ2-1
v_gene: TRBV4-3
abundance: NA
d_gene: NA
CDR3nt: TGCGCCAGCAGCCAAGAAGGGGCCTCGTTGAGTGAGCAGTTCTTC
CDR3aa: CASSQEGASLSEQFF

j_gene: TRBJ1-5
v_gene: TRBV6-2/TRBV6-3
abundance: NA
d_gene: NA
CDR3nt: TGTGCCAGCAGTTTACTCAGCAATCAGCCCCAGCATTTT
CDR3aa: CASSLLSNQPQHF

j_gene: TRBJ2-1
v_gene: TRBV6-6
abundance: once
d_gene: NA
CDR3nt: TGTGCCAGCAGTTACTTCGGGGAGCAGTTCTTC
CDR3aa: CASSYFGEQFF

j_gene: TRBJ2-1
v_gene: TRBV6-1
abundance: NA
d_gene: NA
CDR3nt: TGTGCCAGCAGTGAATTGTCGGGGATGTACAATGAGCAGTTCTTC
CDR3aa: CASSELSGMYNEQFF

j_gene: TRBJ2-6
v_gene: TRBV18
abundance: NA
d_gene: NA
CDR3nt: TGTGCCAGCTCACCACCTTCAGGGACTGGGGCCAACGTCCTGACTTTC
CDR3aa: CASSPPSGTGANVLTF

j_gene: TRBJ2-1
v_gene: TRBV6-6
abundance: NA
d_gene: TRBD1
CDR3nt: TGTGCCAGCAGTCGGGACAGGGCCCGATTTGCCGACAATGAGCAGTTCTTC
CDR3aa: CASSRDRARFADNEQFF

j_gene: TRBJ1-2
v_gene: TRBV27
abundance: NA
d_gene: NA
CDR3nt: TGTGCCAGCAGTTCACAGGTTAACTATGGCTACACCTTC
CDR3aa: CASSSQVNYGYTF

j_gene: TRBJ2-2
v_gene: TRBV5-4
abundance: NA
d_gene: TRBD2
CDR3nt: TGTGCCAGCAGCTCCGTAGCGGGACGGAACACCGGGGAGCTGTTTTTT
CDR3aa: CASSSVAGRNTGELFF

j_gene: TRBJ1-3
v_gene: TRBV3-1/TRBV3-2
abundance: few
d_gene: NA
CDR3nt: TGTGCCAGCGGAGGAGGGCCCTCTGGAAACACCATATATTTT
CDR3aa: CASGGGPSGNTIYF

j_gene: TRBJ2-5
v_gene: TRBV11-3
abundance: NA
d_gene: TRBD2
CDR3nt: TGTGCCAGCACACTTTTAGCGGGAGGGCCTGGGGAGACCCAGTACTTC
CDR3aa: CASTLLAGGPGETQYF

j_gene: TRBJ2-2
v_gene: TRBV4-1
abundance: NA
d_gene: TRBD1
CDR3nt: TGCGCCAGCAGCGGGACAGGGGTGGTCGGGGAGCTGTTTTTT
CDR3aa: CASSGTGVVGELFF

j_gene: TRBJ1-2
v_gene: TRBV7-9
abundance: once
d_gene: NA
CDR3nt: TGTGCCAGCAGCCGTAGGACGGACTTGTGGGGCTACACCTTC
CDR3aa: CASSRRTDLWGYTF

j_gene: TRBJ2-5
v_gene: TRBV29-1
abundance: NA
d_gene: TRBD2
CDR3nt: TGCAGCGTTGAACGTGGGGGGGGGAAGACCCAGTACTTC
CDR3aa: CSVERGGGKTQYF

j_gene: TRBJ1-5
v_gene: TRBV6-5
abundance: NA
d_gene: NA
CDR3nt: TGTGCCAGCAGTTACTCCTCCGTCGGCAATCAGCCCCAGCATTTT
CDR3aa: CASSYSSVGNQPQHF

j_gene: TRBJ2-2
v_gene: TRBV7-2
abundance: few
d_gene: NA
CDR3nt: TGTGCCAGCAGCTTAAGCGCTCCCGTTGGCGGGGAGCTGTTTTTT
CDR3aa: CASSLSAPVGGELFF

j_gene: TRBJ2-2
v_gene: TRBV30
abundance: NA
d_gene: NA
CDR3nt: TGTGCCTGGAAAAGACAGCAGACCGGGGAGCTGTTTTTT
CDR3aa: CAWKRQQTGELFF

j_gene: TRBJ2-5
v_gene: TRBV3-1/TRBV3-2
abundance: NA
d_gene: NA
CDR3nt: TGTGCCAGCAGCAAGGACTGTCCCATTTCCTCTGAGACCCAGTACTTC
CDR3aa: CASSKDCPISSETQYF

j_gene: TRBJ1-2
v_gene: TRBV15
abundance: NA
d_gene: NA
CDR3nt: TGTGCCACCAGCGACAGGAACTATGGCTACACCTTC
CDR3aa: CATSDRNYGYTF

j_gene: TRBJ1-4
v_gene: TRBV18
abundance: NA
d_gene: NA
CDR3nt: TGTGCCAGCTCGCCCCAGACGGCGGGTGAAAAACTGTTTTTT
CDR3aa: CASSPQTAGEKLFF

j_gene: TRBJ2-3
v_gene: TRBV19
abundance: NA
d_gene: TRBD2
CDR3nt: TGTGCCAGTAAAAGTCTGTCGGGAGGGCGAGATACGCAGTATTTT
CDR3aa: CASKSLSGGRDTQYF

j_gene: TRBJ1-5
v_gene: TRBV4-2
abundance: NA
d_gene: NA
CDR3nt: TGTGCCAGCAGCCAAGATGGGAAATCCGCAACAGGGCGATATCAGCCCCAGCATTTT
CDR3aa: CASSQDGKSATGRYQPQHF

j_gene: TRBJ2-5
v_gene: TRBV30
abundance: NA
d_gene: TRBD2
CDR3nt: TGTGCCTGGGGAGCGGGAGGCCCCGGGACCCAGTACTTC
CDR3aa: CAWGAGGPGTQYF

j_gene: TRBJ1-4
v_gene: TRBV6-4
abundance: NA
d_gene: NA
CDR3nt: TGTGCCAGCAGTTTAAATCGGGGTGAAAAACTGTTTTTT
CDR3aa: CASSLNRGEKLFF

j_gene: TRBJ1-6
v_gene: TRBV14
abundance: NA
d_gene: TRBD1
CDR3nt: TGTGCCAGCAGCCTACAGGGGGATAATTCACCCCTCCACTTT
CDR3aa: CASSLQGDNSPLHF

j_gene: TRBJ1-5
v_gene: TRBV7-2
abundance: once
d_gene: NA
CDR3nt: TGTGCCAGCAGCCGCCCGGGAAGCAATCAGCCCCAGCATTTT
CDR3aa: CASSRPGSNQPQHF

j_gene: TRBJ2-1
v_gene: TRBV7-9
abundance: NA
d_gene: NA
CDR3nt: TGTGCCAGCAGCTTACAGGGGATTGAACAGTTCTTC
CDR3aa: CASSLQGIEQFF

j_gene: TRBJ1-2
v_gene: TRBV10-1
abundance: NA
d_gene: NA
CDR3nt: TGCGCCAGCACCTCGTGTTGGCCGATTTATGGCTACACCTTC
CDR3aa: CASTSCWPIYGYTF

j_gene: TRBJ2-2
v_gene: TRBV6-5
abundance: NA
d_gene: TRBD2
CDR3nt: TGTGCCAGCAGTCGGCAGACTAGCCTCACCGGGGAGCTGTTTTTT
CDR3aa: CASSRQTSLTGELFF

j_gene: TRBJ1-2
v_gene: TRBV19
abundance: once
d_gene: TRBD1
CDR3nt: TGTGCCAGTATAAGGACAGGGGCAGACTATGGCTACACCTTC
CDR3aa: CASIRTGADYGYTF

j_gene: TRBJ1-2
v_gene: TRBV6-1
abundance: NA
d_gene: NA
CDR3nt: TGTGCCAGCAGTGCGGGGGGACTATGGGAGAATACTAACTATGGCTACACCTTC
CDR3aa: CASSAGGLWENTNYGYTF

j_gene: TRBJ2-5
v_gene: TRBV3-1/TRBV3-2
abundance: NA
d_gene: NA
CDR3nt: TGTGCCAGCAGCCCATGGGGCGAGACCCAGTACTTC
CDR3aa: CASSPWGETQYF

j_gene: TRBJ1-1
v_gene: TRBV7-9
abundance: NA
d_gene: TRBD1
CDR3nt: TGTGCCAGCAGCTCCAGGGGGCTGCCTGAAGCTTTCTTT
CDR3aa: CASSSRGLPEAFF

j_gene: TRBJ2-1
v_gene: TRBV9
abundance: NA
d_gene: TRBD2
CDR3nt: TGTGCCAGCAGCGCACATAGCGGGAGCTGGAATGAGCAGTTCTTC
CDR3aa: CASSAHSGSWNEQFF

j_gene: TRBJ1-2
v_gene: TRBV14
abundance: NA
d_gene: TRBD1
CDR3nt: TGTGCCAGCAGCCACCCAAGCGCTAGGGGGCCCCTCTATGGCTACACCTTC
CDR3aa: CASSHPSARGPLYGYTF

j_gene: TRBJ2-3
v_gene: TRBV5-1
abundance: NA
d_gene: TRBD1
CDR3nt: TGCGCCAGCAGCTCCCAGGGACAGCAATCCACAGATACGCAGTATTTT
CDR3aa: CASSSQGQQSTDTQYF

j_gene: TRBJ2-3
v_gene: TRBV6-2/TRBV6-3
abundance: NA
d_gene: NA
CDR3nt: TGTGCCAGCAGTTACCGCCCCCAGGAAGATACGCAGTATTTT
CDR3aa: CASSYRPQEDTQYF

j_gene: TRBJ2-3
v_gene: TRBV3-1/TRBV3-2
abundance: NA
d_gene: TRBD2
CDR3nt: TGTGCCAGCAGCCAAGGGGGCACAGTACTAGCGGGGGGATCAGATACGCAGTATTTT
CDR3aa: CASSQGGTVLAGGSDTQYF

j_gene: TRBJ1-2
v_gene: TRBV11-3
abundance: NA
d_gene: NA
CDR3nt: TGTGCCAGCAGCTTAGAGTCAGGGAAGCAGTATGGCTACACCTTC
CDR3aa: CASSLESGKQYGYTF

j_gene: TRBJ2-1
v_gene: TRBV7-9
abundance: NA
d_gene: NA
CDR3nt: TGTGCCAGCAGCTTAACCCTCGGAGTCGAGCAGTTCTTC
CDR3aa: CASSLTLGVEQFF

j_gene: TRBJ2-5
v_gene: TRBV11-3
abundance: NA
d_gene: NA
CDR3nt: TGTGCCAGCAGCTTAAACAGTCCAGAGACCCAGTACTTC
CDR3aa: CASSLNSPETQYF

j_gene: TRBJ2-1
v_gene: TRBV7-2
abundance: NA
d_gene: NA
CDR3nt: TGTGCCAGCAGCTTAGAAGGGACACTCTCCTACAATGAGCAGTTCTTC
CDR3aa: CASSLEGTLSYNEQFF

j_gene: TRBJ1-1
v_gene: TRBV24-1
abundance: NA
d_gene: NA
CDR3nt: TGTGCCACCAGTGGGCGGGGGTTGGATGCTGAAGCTTTCTTT
CDR3aa: CATSGRGLDAEAFF

j_gene: TRBJ2-5
v_gene: TRBV18
abundance: NA
d_gene: NA
CDR3nt: TGTGCCAGCTCACCGAGGACTGGGAGACAAGAGACCCAGTACTTC
CDR3aa: CASSPRTGRQETQYF

j_gene: TRBJ1-2
v_gene: TRBV10-3
abundance: NA
d_gene: TRBD1
CDR3nt: TGTGCCAGTAACCCGGGACAGGGATTCTATGGCTACACCTTC
CDR3aa: CASNPGQGFYGYTF

j_gene: TRBJ2-1
v_gene: TRBV4-2
abundance: NA
d_gene: NA
CDR3nt: TGTGCCAGCAGCCAAGAGGGCACCCCGTCCTCCTACAATGAGCAGTTCTTC
CDR3aa: CASSQEGTPSSYNEQFF

j_gene: TRBJ2-1
v_gene: TRBV12-3/TRBV12-4
abundance: NA
d_gene: NA
CDR3nt: TGTGCCAGCAGTTTAGCCGTGAATGAGCAGTTCTTC
CDR3aa: CASSLAVNEQFF

j_gene: TRBJ2-2
v_gene: TRBV19
abundance: NA
d_gene: NA
CDR3nt: TGTGCCAGTAGTATACACAATCTCCAGGGAGGCGCCGGGGAGCTGTTTTTT
CDR3aa: CASSIHNLQGGAGELFF

j_gene: TRBJ1-2
v_gene: TRBV4-1
abundance: NA
d_gene: NA
CDR3nt: TGCGCCAGCAGCCAACCACAGTACTCCGCAGGGGTTAACTATGGCTACACCTTC
CDR3aa: CASSQPQYSAGVNYGYTF

j_gene: TRBJ1-2
v_gene: TRBV6-5
abundance: NA
d_gene: TRBD1
CDR3nt: TGTGCCAGCAGAGCCCAGGGGGGAACTAATGGCTACACCTTC
CDR3aa: CASRAQGGTNGYTF

j_gene: TRBJ2-5
v_gene: TRBV7-8
abundance: few
d_gene: TRBD2
CDR3nt: TGTGCCAGCAGCTCGATGGGACTAGCGCTTCAAGAGACCCAGTACTTC
CDR3aa: CASSSMGLALQETQYF

j_gene: TRBJ1-2
v_gene: TRBV12-3/TRBV12-4
abundance: NA
d_gene: NA
CDR3nt: TGTGCCAGCAGTTCCGACAGGAGTGTTGGCTACACCTTC
CDR3aa: CASSSDRSVGYTF

j_gene: TRBJ1-1
v_gene: TRBV28
abundance: few
d_gene: TRBD1
CDR3nt: TGTGCCAGCACCAAATTAGGGACAGGGCGGGCTGAAGCTTTCTTT
CDR3aa: CASTKLGTGRAEAFF